The clone carrying this TCR beta chain was found a few times. Its matching antigen is unknown. Amplification of TCR beta CDR3 regions was performed using RNA transcripts as template. The TCR CDR3 first-round RT-PCR relied on the HTBI primer set. A single record per CDR3 protein comes from TCRdb applying MiXCR to the multiplex PCR reads. The sample has hundreds of thousands of distinct CDR3 sequences, roughly 15% seen once; the top ten hold roughly an eighth. Patients having uncontrolled infection, another autoimmune disease, pregnancy or lactation were not included. This entry belongs to a study of T cells in Graves' hyperthyroidism and ophthalmopathy. Germline lookup yields CDR1 SGHRS and CDR2 YFSETQ. Trimming took 0 bases from V and 0 from J, leaving 10 bases between them. This CDR3 has 16 amino acids. Study conclusions and caveats: Most clonotypes expanded in the thyroid (above 0.001) were also present in blood.

This clonotype was sampled from a man aged 18 to 29 with Graves' ophthalmopathy. Input material: blood. The rearrangement links TRBV5-1 to TRBJ1-3; no clear D gene. The CDR3 coding sequence is TGCGCCAGCAGCTTGGAGGGCGGTTTCTCTGGAAACACCATATATTTT. Protein: CASSLEGGFSGNTIYF. The full variable domain, completed using reference TRBV5-1 and TRBJ1-3, is KAGVTQTPRYLIKTRGQQVTLSCSPISGHRSVSWYQQTPGQGLQFLFEYFSETQRNKGNFPGRFSGRQFSNSRSEMNVSTLELGDSALYLCASSLEGGFSGNTIYFGEGSWLTVV.